The 2 T cell receptor beta chains presented below share a single source sample, sequenced in a study of T cells expressing NK-cell markers. TCRdb reprocessed the 5' RACE reads and stores each CDR3 protein as one record, lacking DNA. The table for this sample gives roughly 180,000 distinct CDR3 sequences. Input material: blood T cells: a sorted CD56 or NKG2C T cell subset, CD4+ or CD8+ T cells, or bulk PBMC T cells (not recorded which). The receptors originated from a woman aged 18 to 75 in good health.

This chain links TRBV5-1 with TRBJ2-2; with no DNA, the TCRdb D assignment of TRBD2 cannot be verified. The V gene's germline CDR1 is SGHRS and CDR2 YFSETQ. CDR3 length: 19 residues. CDR3 sequence reads: CASSFLRKREFTNTGELFF.

The CDR3 region is CATSRAILAGQETQYF. The V and J genes are TRBV15 and TRBJ2-5; with no DNA, the TCRdb D assignment of TRBD2 cannot be verified. In germline, CDR1 is LNHNV, CDR2 YYDKDF (reference sequence). The CDR3 consists of 16 residues.